Sequencing of this T cell receptor beta chain was carried out in a study of blood T cell repertoires in COVID-19. Study-wide background: Samples representing acute and convalescent COVID-19 were sourced from the United States, Italy and Spain. Nucleic acid was either cDNA or gDNA, and it came from T cells, B-cell-depleted T cells, or PBMCs.

Methods used by the authors: Estimation of nucleated cell counts was performed using reference gene primer amplification. Here immunoSEQ multiplex PCR was the method, and the copy in TCRdb shows in-frame clones only, minus some. Clone size and the V and J calls come from that table; the DNA yielded D and trimming. The top ten hold roughly an eighth of the sample, which has 100,000 to 110,000 clones, around four fifths seen once. The CDR3 extends over 13 amino acids. The V gene lost 3 bases and the J gene lost 1 base, with 7 bases spanning the gap. The germline V gene encodes CDR1 SGDLS and CDR2 YYNGEE.

The clonotype comes from a woman aged 65 to 85 with acute or convalescent COVID-19. Sequencing used peripheral blood. The chain carries TRBV9 and TRBJ2-5, with D maybe TRBD2 (6 bases). Here the CDR3 reads CASSGSGQETQYF. The CDR3 DNA reads TGTGCCAGCAGCGGTAGCGGCCAAGAGACCCAGTACTTC.